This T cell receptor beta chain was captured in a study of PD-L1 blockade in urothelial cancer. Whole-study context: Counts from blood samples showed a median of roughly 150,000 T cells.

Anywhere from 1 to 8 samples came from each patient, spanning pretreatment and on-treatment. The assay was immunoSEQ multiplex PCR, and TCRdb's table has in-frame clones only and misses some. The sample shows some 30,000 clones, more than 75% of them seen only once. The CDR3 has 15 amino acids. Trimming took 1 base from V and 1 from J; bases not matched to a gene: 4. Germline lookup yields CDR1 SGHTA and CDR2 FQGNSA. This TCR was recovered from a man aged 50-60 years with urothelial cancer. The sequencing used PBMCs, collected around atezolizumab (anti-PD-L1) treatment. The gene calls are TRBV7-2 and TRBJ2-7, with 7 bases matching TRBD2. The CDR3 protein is CASSLEGTKSYEQYF. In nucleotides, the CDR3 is TGTGCCAGCAGCTTAGAAGGGACTAAATCCTACGAGCAGTACTTC. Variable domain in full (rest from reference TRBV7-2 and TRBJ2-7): GAGVSQSPSNKVTEKGKDVELRCDPISGHTALYWYRQSLGQGLEFLIYFQGNSAPDKSGLPSDRFSAERTGGSVSTLTIQRTQQEDSAVYLCASSLEGTKSYEQYFGPGTRLTVT.